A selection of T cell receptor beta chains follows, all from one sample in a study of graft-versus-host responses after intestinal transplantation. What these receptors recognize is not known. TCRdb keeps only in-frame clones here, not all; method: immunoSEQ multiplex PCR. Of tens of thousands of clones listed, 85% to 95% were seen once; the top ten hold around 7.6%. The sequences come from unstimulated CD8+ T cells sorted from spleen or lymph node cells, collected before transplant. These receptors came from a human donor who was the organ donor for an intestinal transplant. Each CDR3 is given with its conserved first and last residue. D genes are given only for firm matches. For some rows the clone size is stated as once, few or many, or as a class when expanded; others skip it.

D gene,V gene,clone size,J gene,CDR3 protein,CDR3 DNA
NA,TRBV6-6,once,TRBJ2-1,CASSSDRSPFYNEQFF,TGTGCCAGCAGTAGTGACAGGAGTCCATTCTACAATGAGCAGTTCTTC
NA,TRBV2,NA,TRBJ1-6,CASRGNTPLHF,TGTGCCAGCAGGGGGAATACACCCCTCCACTTT
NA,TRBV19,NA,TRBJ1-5,CASSIAGNQPQHF,TGTGCCAGTAGTATTGCGGGGAACCAGCCCCAGCATTTT
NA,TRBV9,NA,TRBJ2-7,CASSVEWESYEQYF,TGTGCCAGCAGCGTAGAGTGGGAGAGCTACGAGCAGTACTTC
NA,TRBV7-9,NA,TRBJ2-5,CASSLSIFQETQYF,TGTGCCAGCAGCTTAAGCATATTCCAAGAGACCCAGTACTTC
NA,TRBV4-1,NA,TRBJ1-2,CASSQLHTTNYGYTF,TGCGCCAGCAGCCAGCTACACACGACTAACTATGGCTACACCTTC
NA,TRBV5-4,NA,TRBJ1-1,CASSGNPTEAFF,TGTGCCAGCAGCGGGAATCCCACTGAAGCTTTCTTT
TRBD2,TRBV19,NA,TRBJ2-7,CASSGGSGSHYEQYF,TGTGCCTCCTCAGGAGGTAGCGGGAGTCACTACGAGCAGTACTTC
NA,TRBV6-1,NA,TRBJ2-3,CASSDDRLYTDTQYF,TGTGCCAGCAGTGATGATCGTCTCTACACAGATACGCAGTATTTT
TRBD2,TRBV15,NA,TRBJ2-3,CATSTLAGADTQYF,TGTGCCACCAGCACTCTAGCGGGAGCAGATACGCAGTATTTT
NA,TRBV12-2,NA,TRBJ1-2,CASRLAARAERGYTF,TGTGCAAGTCGCTTAGCGGCCAGGGCGGAGAGGGGCTACACCTTC
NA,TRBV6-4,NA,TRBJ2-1,CASSDTTASYNEQFF,TGTGCCAGCAGTGACACGACGGCCTCCTACAATGAGCAGTTCTTC
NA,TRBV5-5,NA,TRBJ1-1,CASSLAGGPEAFF,TGTGCCAGCAGCTTGGCCGGGGGTCCTGAAGCTTTCTTT
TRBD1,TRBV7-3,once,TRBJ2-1,CASSSHRGNEQFF,TGTGCCAGCAGCTCTCACAGGGGGAATGAGCAGTTCTTC
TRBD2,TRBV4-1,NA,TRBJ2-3,CASSQDLSGSTDTQYF,TGCGCCAGCAGCCAAGATCTTAGCGGGTCCACAGATACGCAGTATTTT
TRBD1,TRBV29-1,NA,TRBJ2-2,CSVGRDRPNTGELFF,TGCAGCGTTGGTAGGGACAGGCCGAACACCGGGGAGCTGTTTTTT
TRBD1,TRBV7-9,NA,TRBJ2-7,CASSSGQGDEQYF,TGTGCCAGCAGCTCCGGACAGGGGGACGAGCAGTACTTC
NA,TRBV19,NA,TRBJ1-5,CASSILGIGLEKQPQHF,TGTGCCAGTAGTATACTAGGGATAGGTCTTGAGAAGCAGCCCCAGCATTTT
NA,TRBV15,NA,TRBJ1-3,CATSRARTLSGNTIYF,TGTGCCACCAGCAGAGCCAGGACCCTCTCAGGAAACACCATATATTTT
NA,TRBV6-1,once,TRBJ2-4,CASSEGAQNIQYF,TGTGCCAGCAGTGAGGGGGCGCAAAACATTCAGTACTTC
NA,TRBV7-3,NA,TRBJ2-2,CASSPTVRVRGTGELFF,TGTGCCAGCAGCCCAACGGTAAGGGTCCGAGGGACCGGGGAGCTGTTTTTT
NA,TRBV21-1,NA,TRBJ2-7,CASSRDRRYEQYF,TGTGCCAGCAGCAGGGACAGAAGATACGAGCAGTACTTC